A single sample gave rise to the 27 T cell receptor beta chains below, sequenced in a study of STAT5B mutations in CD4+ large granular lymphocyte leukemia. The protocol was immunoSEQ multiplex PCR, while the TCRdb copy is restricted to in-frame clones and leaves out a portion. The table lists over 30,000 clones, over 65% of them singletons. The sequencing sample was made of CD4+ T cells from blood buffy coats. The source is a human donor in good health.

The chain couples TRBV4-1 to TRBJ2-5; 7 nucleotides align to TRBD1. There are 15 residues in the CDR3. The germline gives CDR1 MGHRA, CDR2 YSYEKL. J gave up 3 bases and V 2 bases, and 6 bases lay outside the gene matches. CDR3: CASSQRPGQKETQYF. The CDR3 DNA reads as TGCGCCAGCAGCCAACGACCGGGACAGAAAGAGACCCAGTACTTC.

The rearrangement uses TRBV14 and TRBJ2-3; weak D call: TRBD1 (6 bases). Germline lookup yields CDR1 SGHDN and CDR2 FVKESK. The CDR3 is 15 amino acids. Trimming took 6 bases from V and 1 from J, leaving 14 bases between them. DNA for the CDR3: TGTGCCAGCAGTCCCACAGGGTGGGGCACAGATACGCAGTATTTT. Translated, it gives CASSPTGWGTDTQYF.

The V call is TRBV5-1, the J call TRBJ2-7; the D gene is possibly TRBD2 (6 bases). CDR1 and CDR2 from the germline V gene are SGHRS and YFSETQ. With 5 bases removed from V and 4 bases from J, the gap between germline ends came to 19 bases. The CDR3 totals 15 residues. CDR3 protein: CASRGGTLGDYEQYF. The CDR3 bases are TGCGCCAGCAGGGGCGGGACTTTGGGAGATTACGAGCAGTACTTC.

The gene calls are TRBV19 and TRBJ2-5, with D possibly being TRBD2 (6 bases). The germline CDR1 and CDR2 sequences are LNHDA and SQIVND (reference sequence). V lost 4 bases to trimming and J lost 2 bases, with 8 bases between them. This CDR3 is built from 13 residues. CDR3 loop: CASSREAQETQYF. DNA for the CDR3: TGTGCCAGTAGTAGGGAGGCTCAAGAGACCCAGTACTTC.

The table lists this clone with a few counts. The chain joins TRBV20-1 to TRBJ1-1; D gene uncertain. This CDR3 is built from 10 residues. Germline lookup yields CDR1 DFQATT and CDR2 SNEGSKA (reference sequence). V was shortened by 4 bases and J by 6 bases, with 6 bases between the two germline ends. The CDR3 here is CSAMDAEAFF. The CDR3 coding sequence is TGCAGTGCTATGGACGCTGAAGCTTTCTTT.

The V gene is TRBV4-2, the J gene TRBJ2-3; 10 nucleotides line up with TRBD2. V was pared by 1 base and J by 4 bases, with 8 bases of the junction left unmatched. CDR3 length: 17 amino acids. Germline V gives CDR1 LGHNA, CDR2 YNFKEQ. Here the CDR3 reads CASSQGRQRGGADTQYF. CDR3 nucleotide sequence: TGTGCCAGCAGCCAAGGTCGGCAGCGGGGGGGCGCAGATACGCAGTATTTT.

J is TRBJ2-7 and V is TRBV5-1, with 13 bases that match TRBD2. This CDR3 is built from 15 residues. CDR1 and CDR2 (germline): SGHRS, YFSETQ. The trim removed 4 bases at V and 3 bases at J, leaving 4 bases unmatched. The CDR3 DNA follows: TGCGCCAGCAGCCCGGGACTAGCGGGGCTCTACGAGCAGTACTTC. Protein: CASSPGLAGLYEQYF.

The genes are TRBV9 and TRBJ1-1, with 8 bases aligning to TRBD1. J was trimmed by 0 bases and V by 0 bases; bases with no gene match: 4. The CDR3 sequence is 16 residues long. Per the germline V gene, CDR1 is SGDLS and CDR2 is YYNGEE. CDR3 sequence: CASSVGTGLMNTEAFF. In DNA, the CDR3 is TGTGCCAGCAGCGTAGGGACAGGGCTCATGAACACTGAAGCTTTCTTT.

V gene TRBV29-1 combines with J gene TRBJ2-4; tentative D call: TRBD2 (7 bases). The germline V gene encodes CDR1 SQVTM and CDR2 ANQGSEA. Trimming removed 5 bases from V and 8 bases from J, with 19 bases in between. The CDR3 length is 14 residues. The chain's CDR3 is CSVINLGGADIQYF. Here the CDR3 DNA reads TGCAGCGTTATCAACCTTGGGGGGGCGGACATTCAGTACTTC.

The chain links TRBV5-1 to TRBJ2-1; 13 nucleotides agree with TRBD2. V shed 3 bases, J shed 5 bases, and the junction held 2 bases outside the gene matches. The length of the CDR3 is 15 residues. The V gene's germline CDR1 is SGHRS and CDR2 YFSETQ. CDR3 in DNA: TGCGCCAGCAGCTCGGGACTAGCGGGGCACAATGAGCAGTTCTTC. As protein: CASSSGLAGHNEQFF.

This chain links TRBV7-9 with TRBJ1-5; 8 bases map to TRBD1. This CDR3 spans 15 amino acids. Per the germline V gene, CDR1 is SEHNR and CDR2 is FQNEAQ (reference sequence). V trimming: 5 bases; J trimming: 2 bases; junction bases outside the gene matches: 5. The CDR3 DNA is TGTGCCAGCAGCCCAAGGGGACAGGGCAATCAGCCCCAGCATTTT. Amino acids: CASSPRGQGNQPQHF.

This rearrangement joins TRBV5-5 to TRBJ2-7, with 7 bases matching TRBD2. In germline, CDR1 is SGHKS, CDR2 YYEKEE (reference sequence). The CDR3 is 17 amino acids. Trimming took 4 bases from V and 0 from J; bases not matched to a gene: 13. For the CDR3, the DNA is TGTGCCAGCAGCCCACCCGGTCGTAGCGGGTTCTCCTACGAGCAGTACTTC. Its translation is CASSPPGRSGFSYEQYF.

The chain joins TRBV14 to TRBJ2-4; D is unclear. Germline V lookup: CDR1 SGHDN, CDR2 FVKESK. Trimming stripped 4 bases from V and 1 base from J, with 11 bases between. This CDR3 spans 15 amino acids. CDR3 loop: CASSPLGTAKNIQYF. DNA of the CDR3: TGTGCCAGCAGCCCCCTCGGAACCGCCAAAAACATTCAGTACTTC.

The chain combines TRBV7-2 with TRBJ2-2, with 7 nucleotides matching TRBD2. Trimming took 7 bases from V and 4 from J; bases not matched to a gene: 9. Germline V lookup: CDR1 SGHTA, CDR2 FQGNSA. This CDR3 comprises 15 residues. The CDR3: CASTSGLFLTGELFF. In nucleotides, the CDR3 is TGTGCCAGCACCTCGGGACTATTCCTCACCGGGGAGCTGTTTTTT. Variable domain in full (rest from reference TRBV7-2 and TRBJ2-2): GAGVSQSPSNKVTEKGKDVELRCDPISGHTALYWYRQSLGQGLEFLIYFQGNSAPDKSGLPSDRFSAERTGGSVSTLTIQRTQQEDSAVYLCASTSGLFLTGELFFGEGSRLTVL.

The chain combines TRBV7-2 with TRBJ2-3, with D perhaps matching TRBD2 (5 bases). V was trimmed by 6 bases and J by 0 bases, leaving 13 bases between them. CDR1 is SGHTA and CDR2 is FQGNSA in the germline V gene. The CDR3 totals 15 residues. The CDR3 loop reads CASSFRRGSTDTQYF. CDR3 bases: TGTGCCAGCAGTTTCCGCCGGGGTAGCACAGATACGCAGTATTTT.

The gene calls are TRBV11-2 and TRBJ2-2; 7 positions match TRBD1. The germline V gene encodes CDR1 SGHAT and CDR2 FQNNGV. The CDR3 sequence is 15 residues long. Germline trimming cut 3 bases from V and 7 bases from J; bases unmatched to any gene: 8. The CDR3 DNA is TGTGCCAGCAGCTTCACCACAGGGGCTGGCGGGGAGCTGTTTTTT. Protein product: CASSFTTGAGGELFF.

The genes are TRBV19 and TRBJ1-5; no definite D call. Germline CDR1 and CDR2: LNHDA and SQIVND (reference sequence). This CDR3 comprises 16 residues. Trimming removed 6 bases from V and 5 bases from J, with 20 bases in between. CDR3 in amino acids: CASSFLLLGIYQPQHF. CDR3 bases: TGTGCCAGTAGCTTTCTGTTGCTGGGGATATATCAGCCCCAGCATTTT.

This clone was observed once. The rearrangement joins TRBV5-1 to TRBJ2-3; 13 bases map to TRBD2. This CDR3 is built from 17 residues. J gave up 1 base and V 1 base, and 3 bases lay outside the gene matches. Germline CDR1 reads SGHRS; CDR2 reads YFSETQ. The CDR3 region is CASSLTGTSGGTDTQYF. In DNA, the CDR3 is TGCGCCAGCAGCTTGACCGGGACTAGCGGGGGCACAGATACGCAGTATTTT.

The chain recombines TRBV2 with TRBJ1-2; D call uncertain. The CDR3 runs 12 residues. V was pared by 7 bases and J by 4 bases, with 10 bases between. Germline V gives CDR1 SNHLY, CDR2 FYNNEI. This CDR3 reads CASNRVGYGYTF. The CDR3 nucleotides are TGTGCCAGCAACCGGGTGGGCTATGGCTACACCTTC.

The chain's CDR3 is CASSSGQGFEQYF. The CDR3 DNA sequence: TGTGCCAGCAGCTCGGGACAGGGTTTCGAGCAGTACTTC. This chain uses TRBV5-4 with TRBJ2-7, with 9 bases fitting TRBD1. The CDR3 is 13 residues long. The ends lost 3 bases at V and 6 bases at J; junction bases unmatched: 4. The V gene's germline CDR1 is SGHNT and CDR2 YYREEE (reference sequence).

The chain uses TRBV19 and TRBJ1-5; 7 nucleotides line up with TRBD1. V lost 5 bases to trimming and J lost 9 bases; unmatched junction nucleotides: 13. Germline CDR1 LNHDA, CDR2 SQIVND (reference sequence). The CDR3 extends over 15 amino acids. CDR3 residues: CASSVTGQEGWPQHF. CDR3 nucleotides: TGTGCCAGTAGTGTCACCGGACAGGAGGGATGGCCCCAGCATTTT.

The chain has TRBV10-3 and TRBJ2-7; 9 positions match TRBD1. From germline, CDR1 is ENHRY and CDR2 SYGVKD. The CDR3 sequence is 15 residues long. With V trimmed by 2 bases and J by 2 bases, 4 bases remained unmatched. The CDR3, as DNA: TGTGCCATCAGTGAGCCGGGACAGGGAGCCTACGAGCAGTACTTC. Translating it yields CAISEPGQGAYEQYF.

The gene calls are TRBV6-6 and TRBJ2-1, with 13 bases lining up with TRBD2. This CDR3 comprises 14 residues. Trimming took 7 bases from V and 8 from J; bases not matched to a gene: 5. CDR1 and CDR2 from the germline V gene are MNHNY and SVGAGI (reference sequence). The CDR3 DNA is TGTGCCAGCACACTAGCGGGAGGGACGGATGAGCAGTTCTTC. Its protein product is CASTLAGGTDEQFF.

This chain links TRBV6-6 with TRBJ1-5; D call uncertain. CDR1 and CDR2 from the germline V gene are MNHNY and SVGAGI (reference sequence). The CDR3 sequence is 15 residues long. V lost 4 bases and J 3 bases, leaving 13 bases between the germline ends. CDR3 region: CASSFRIQINQPQHF. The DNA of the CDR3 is TGTGCCAGCAGTTTCAGGATCCAGATCAATCAGCCCCAGCATTTT.

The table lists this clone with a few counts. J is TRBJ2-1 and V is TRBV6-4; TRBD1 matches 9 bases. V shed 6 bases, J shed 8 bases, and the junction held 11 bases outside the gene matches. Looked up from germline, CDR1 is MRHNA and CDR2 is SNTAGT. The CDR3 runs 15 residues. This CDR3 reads CASSKEGQGGYEQFF. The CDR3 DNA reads TGTGCCAGCAGCAAGGAGGGACAGGGTGGTTATGAGCAGTTCTTC.

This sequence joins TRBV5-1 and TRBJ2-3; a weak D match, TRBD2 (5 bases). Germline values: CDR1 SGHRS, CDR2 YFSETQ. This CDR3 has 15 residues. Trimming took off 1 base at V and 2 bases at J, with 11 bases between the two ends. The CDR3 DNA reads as TGCGCCAGCAGCTTGTACGCGGACTCCACAGATACGCAGTATTTT. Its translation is CASSLYADSTDTQYF.

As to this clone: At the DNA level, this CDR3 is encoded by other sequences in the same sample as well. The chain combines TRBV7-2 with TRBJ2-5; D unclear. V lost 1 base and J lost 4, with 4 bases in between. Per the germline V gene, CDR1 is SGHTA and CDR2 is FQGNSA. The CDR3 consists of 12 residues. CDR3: CASSLDTETQYF. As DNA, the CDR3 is TGTGCCAGCAGCTTAGATACAGAGACCCAGTACTTC.